In its sample, the clone carrying this T cell receptor (beta chain) was seen once. Its antigen is as yet unknown. Germline V gives CDR1 MGHDK, CDR2 SYGVNS. Trimming at V came to 5 bases and at J to 2 bases, leaving 6 bases not matched to a gene. The CDR3 has 14 residues. Libraries were prepared by immunoSEQ multiplex PCR; TCRdb keeps only in-frame clonotypes and omits some of them. The table has 68,000 or so clones, about nine tenths seen once. This sample stems from a study of lymphopenia after photon versus proton radiotherapy. General observations from the study: After the lymphocyte nadir, photon-treated repertoires showed oligoclonal expansion, especially of CD8+ Temra cells.

The receptor comes from a woman between 65 and 79 years old with pancreatic cancer. Sequencing used peripheral blood, obtained from a patient treated with photon-based radiotherapy. The chain combines TRBV25-1 with TRBJ2-7, with TRBD1 matching over 7 bases. The DNA of the CDR3 is TGTGCCAGCAGTATCTCCGGGACAGCCTACGAGCAGTACTTC. Amino acids: CASSISGTAYEQYF.